This passage covers 25 T cell receptor beta chains from one sample sequenced in a study of vaccination effects on CD4 cells after COVID-19. Data came from immunoSEQ multiplex PCR; TCRdb stores just in-frame clones and leaves some out. The sample consists of about 66,000 clones, under 80% of them appearing once. No antigen has been assigned to these receptors. The authors isolated CD4+ T cells after around 9 days of culture. As their vaccination, participants received two doses of either BNT162b2 or mRNA-1273. The source was CD4+ T cells from PBMCs cultured without peptide, collected after COVID-19 vaccination. Every receptor here comes from a human donor who received a COVID-19 vaccine.

This chain connects TRBV6-6 to TRBJ2-5; TRBD1 aligns across 8 bases. Trimming cost V 6 bases and J 1 base; bases outside gene matches: 4. The CDR3 contains 14 residues. Per the germline V gene, CDR1 is MNHNY and CDR2 is SVGAGI (reference sequence). CDR3 residues: CASRHQGAQETQYF. In nucleotides, the CDR3 is TGTGCCAGCAGACATCAGGGGGCCCAAGAGACCCAGTACTTC.

The chain links TRBV7-2 to TRBJ1-5, with TRBD1 matching 7 bases. Looked up from germline, CDR1 is SGHTA and CDR2 is FQGNSA. The CDR3 spans 14 residues. V gave up 5 bases and J gave up 4 bases; unmatched junction bases: 5. In DNA, the CDR3 is TGTGCCAGCAGCGTCGGGACAGTGAATCAGCCCCAGCATTTT. Protein sequence: CASSVGTVNQPQHF.

The chain recombines TRBV25-1 with TRBJ1-3; TRBD1 matches 7 bases. The ends lost 5 bases at V and 7 bases at J; junction bases unmatched: 11. The CDR3 is 15 amino acids. Germline V CDR1 and CDR2: MGHDK, SYGVNS. CDR3 sequence: CASSLQGGDGNTIYF. For the CDR3, the DNA is TGTGCCAGCAGTCTCCAGGGGGGGGACGGGAACACCATATATTTT.

The sample holds a few counts of this clone. The rearrangement uses TRBV12-3 or TRBV12-4 and TRBJ2-3; D call uncertain. The V and J ends lost 4 bases and 1 base respectively, with 6 bases between them. The CDR3 totals 13 residues. This CDR3 reads CASSWARTDTQYF. CDR3 bases: TGTGCCAGCAGTTGGGCTCGCACAGATACGCAGTATTTT.

This clone has only a few counts. The chain is built from TRBV10-3 and TRBJ1-2; no reliable D call. Trimming removed 8 bases from V and 3 bases from J, with 13 bases in between. In germline, CDR1 is ENHRY, CDR2 SYGVKD. The CDR3 has 13 residues. CDR3 amino acids: CAIRGRVDYGYTF. The CDR3 bases are TGTGCCATCCGGGGTAGGGTTGACTATGGCTACACCTTC.

This chain joins TRBV7-2 and TRBJ2-1; 8 nucleotides line up with TRBD1. CDR1 is SGHTA, CDR2 FQGNSA, per germline. V shed 2 bases, J shed 5 bases, and the junction held 5 bases outside the gene matches. The CDR3 is 15 amino acids. The CDR3 DNA reads TGTGCCAGCAGCTTACAGGCAGGGGGCCACAATGAGCAGTTCTTC. Residues: CASSLQAGGHNEQFF.

This chain links TRBV7-9 with TRBJ1-1; TRBD1 aligns across 9 bases. Looked up from germline, CDR1 is SEHNR and CDR2 is FQNEAQ (reference sequence). CDR3 size: 13 residues. J was trimmed by 8 bases and V by 5 bases; bases with no gene match: 6. The CDR3 sequence is CASSAGQGREAFF. In nucleotides, the CDR3 is TGTGCCAGCAGCGCCGGACAGGGGAGAGAAGCTTTCTTT. Combining the CDR3 with reference TRBV7-9 and TRBJ1-1 gives the whole variable domain DTGVSQNPRHKITKRGQNVTFRCDPISEHNRLYWYRQTLGQGPEFLTYFQNEAQLEKSRLLSDRFSAERPKGSFSTLEIQRTEQGDSAMYLCASSAGQGREAFFGQGTRLTVV.

The chain combines TRBV7-2 with TRBJ2-5; no clear D gene. Germline loops: CDR1 SGHTA, CDR2 FQGNSA. CDR3 size: 14 residues. Trimming took 3 bases from V and 1 from J, leaving 9 bases between them. In nucleotides, the CDR3 is TGTGCCAGCAGCTTTAGGCAGCTCCAAGAGACCCAGTACTTC. Its translation is CASSFRQLQETQYF.

The rearrangement joins TRBV10-3 to TRBJ1-3; D not certain. V lost 4 bases, J lost 0 bases, and 10 bases lay in between. In germline, CDR1 is ENHRY, CDR2 SYGVKD. The CDR3 runs to 15 residues. DNA for the CDR3: TGTGCCATCAGTGGCGACGGGATCTCTGGAAACACCATATATTTT. Translated: CAISGDGISGNTIYF.

About this clone: The junction departs from germline at one end; a sequencing error may be responsible. V usage is TRBV12-3 or TRBV12-4 and J usage is TRBJ1-1; the D gene is possibly TRBD1 (5 bases). This CDR3 spans 13 amino acids. CDR3 nucleotide sequence: TGTGCCAGCCTAGACAGACTCCAAACTGGAGCTTTCTTT. This codes for CASLDRLQTGAFF.

CDR3 region: CASSLGGQGRDYTF. For the CDR3, the DNA is TGTGCCAGCAGCTTAGGGGGACAGGGAAGGGACTACACCTTC. This chain connects TRBV7-2 to TRBJ1-2; 9 bases match TRBD1. In germline, CDR1 is SGHTA, CDR2 FQGNSA. V dropped 1 base and J dropped 10; count of bases not matched to a gene: 7. The CDR3 sequence is 14 residues long.

The genes are TRBV18 and TRBJ2-5; D unclear. There are 13 residues in the CDR3. The V gene's germline CDR1 is KGHSH and CDR2 LQKENI. Deletions cut 4 bases from V and 2 bases from J, with 8 bases between. The CDR3 DNA reads TGTGCCAGCTCACAGGGCATACAAGAGACCCAGTACTTC. Its protein is CASSQGIQETQYF. Combining the CDR3 with reference TRBV18 and TRBJ2-5 gives the whole variable domain NAGVMQNPRHLVRRRGQEARLRCSPMKGHSHVYWYRQLPEEGLKFMVYLQKENIIDESGMPKERFSAEFPKEGPSILRIQQVVRGDSAAYFCASSQGIQETQYFGPGTRLLVL.

CDR3 DNA: TGTGCCAGCTCACCACCGCGGGACAGCACCGGGGAGCTGTTTTTT. Amino acids: CASSPPRDSTGELFF. The chain couples TRBV18 to TRBJ2-2; TRBD1 might be the D (7 bases). Germline CDR1 and CDR2: KGHSH and LQKENI. CDR3 length: 15 residues. V lost 0 bases, J lost 4 bases, and 9 bases lay in between.

The chain couples TRBV5-1 to TRBJ2-2, with D hard to call. This CDR3 spans 14 amino acids. V lost 4 bases to trimming and J lost 8 bases, with 15 bases between them. The germline V gene encodes CDR1 SGHRS and CDR2 YFSETQ. The CDR3 here is CASSLQPSGGELFF. The CDR3, as DNA: TGCGCCAGCAGCCTACAGCCTAGTGGTGGGGAGCTGTTTTTT.

The rearrangement links TRBV6-5 to TRBJ1-2; unclear D gene. Germline V gene sequence: CDR1 MNHEY, CDR2 SVGAGI. The V and J ends lost 7 bases and 3 bases respectively, with 6 bases between them. This CDR3 comprises 11 residues. The CDR3 is CASNRYYGYTF. CDR3 nucleotides: TGTGCCAGCAATCGCTACTATGGCTACACCTTC.

CDR3 region: CAWSKGLTGHTEAFF. In DNA, the CDR3 is TGTGCCTGGAGTAAGGGACTGACAGGGCACACTGAAGCTTTCTTT. J is TRBJ1-1 and V is TRBV30, with TRBD1 matching 7 bases. Germline-derived CDR1 and CDR2 are GTSNPN and SVGIG (reference sequence). The CDR3 covers 15 residues. J was trimmed by 3 bases and V by 2 bases; bases with no gene match: 9.

The V call is TRBV27, the J call TRBJ1-1, with a possible D match to TRBD1 (6 bases). CDR1 MNHEY and CDR2 SMNVEV come from the germline V gene (reference sequence). Between the trimmed V and J ends, which lost 9 bases and 7 bases, there was a span of 15 bases. CDR3 length: 12 residues. This chain's CDR3 is CASSDRYFEAFF. The CDR3 nucleotides read TGTGCCAGTTCGGACAGATATTTTGAAGCTTTCTTT.

The chain combines TRBV28 with TRBJ1-6; the match to TRBD1 covers 7 bases. CDR3 length: 13 residues. Germline CDR1 and CDR2: MDHEN and SYDVKM. V lost 9 bases to trimming and J lost 13 bases; unmatched junction nucleotides: 12. CDR3: CASENRGKVPLHF. CDR3 nucleotide sequence: TGTGCCAGTGAAAACAGGGGAAAGGTCCCCCTCCACTTT. The complete variable domain, with remaining parts taken from reference TRBV28 and TRBJ1-6, reads DVKVTQSSRYLVKRTGEKVFLECVQDMDHENMFWYRQDPGLGLRLIYFSYDVKMKEKGDIPEGYSVSREKKERFSLILESASTNQTSMYLCASENRGKVPLHFGNGTRLTVT.

The gene calls are TRBV6-2 or TRBV6-3 and TRBJ2-1; no clear D gene. The CDR3 is 15 amino acids. Trimming stripped 0 bases from V and 1 base from J, with 7 bases between. CDR1 MNHEY and CDR2 SVGEGT come from the germline V gene. CDR3 DNA: TGTGCCAGCAGTTACTCGGCTATTTCCTACAATGAGCAGTTCTTC. This codes for CASSYSAISYNEQFF.

The rearrangement joins TRBV7-3 to TRBJ1-2; a weak D match, TRBD1 (5 bases). Trimming took off 5 bases at V and 7 bases at J, with 14 bases between the two ends. This CDR3 has 13 residues. The germline V gene has CDR1 SGHTA and CDR2 FQGTGA. The CDR3 here is CASSQKTGGGYTF. CDR3 coding DNA: TGTGCCAGCAGCCAAAAAACAGGTGGTGGCTACACCTTC.

Concerning this clone: This sample includes further DNA sequences coding for the same CDR3. V and J are TRBV9 and TRBJ1-2; no firm D call. Germline CDR1 and CDR2: SGDLS and YYNGEE. This CDR3 is built from 15 residues. V lost 0 bases, J lost 0 bases, and 9 bases lay in between. The CDR3 region is CASSVVPGANYGYTF. Here the CDR3 DNA reads TGTGCCAGCAGCGTAGTCCCGGGAGCTAACTATGGCTACACCTTC. Supplemented by reference TRBV9 and TRBJ1-2, the full variable domain reads DSGVTQTPKHLITATGQRVTLRCSPRSGDLSVYWYQQSLDQGLQFLIQYYNGEERAKGNILERFSAQQFPDLHSELNLSSLELGDSALYFCASSVVPGANYGYTFGSGTRLTVV.

The chain couples TRBV11-1 to TRBJ2-5; 8 positions match TRBD1. CDR3 length equals 15 residues. Germline V gives CDR1 SGHAT, CDR2 FQDESV (reference sequence). V lost 5 bases, J lost 4 bases, and 9 bases stayed unmatched. In DNA, the CDR3 is TGTGCCAGCAGCAGCCGACAGGGGTCCCGAGAGACCCAGTACTTC. Translating it yields CASSSRQGSRETQYF.

The chain combines TRBV7-6 with TRBJ1-2; TRBD1 aligns across 9 bases. Germline V gene data show CDR1 as SGHVS and CDR2 as FNYEAQ. The J segment lost 7 bases and the V segment lost 6 bases, leaving 15 bases of the junction unmatched. The length of the CDR3 is 16 residues. The CDR3 region is CASSETPGQGGGGYTF. For the CDR3, the DNA is TGTGCCAGCAGTGAGACTCCGGGACAGGGAGGGGGTGGCTACACCTTC.

V gene TRBV6-5 combines with J gene TRBJ1-5, with D possibly being TRBD1 (6 bases). The CDR3 loop spans 13 amino acids. The germline V gene encodes CDR1 MNHEY and CDR2 SVGAGI. Deletions cut 6 bases from V and 5 bases from J, with 11 bases between. Here the CDR3 DNA reads TGTGCCAGCAGCAAGACAGGAGATCAGCCCCAGCATTTT. As protein: CASSKTGDQPQHF.

V usage is TRBV7-2 and J usage is TRBJ2-1; 10 bases line up with TRBD1. The CDR3 is 15 residues long. CDR1 SGHTA and CDR2 FQGNSA come from the germline V gene. The trim removed 5 bases at V and 3 bases at J, leaving 4 bases unmatched. CDR3 nucleotides: TGTGCCAGCAGCCGGGACAGGGGACTCTACAATGAGCAGTTCTTC. It encodes CASSRDRGLYNEQFF.